Listed here are 8 T cell receptor beta chains from one sample, sequenced in a study of cytomegalovirus exposure and HLA in healthy donors. The primer mix had 60 Vbeta and 13 Jbeta primers. Using immunoSEQ multiplex PCR, the repertoire was profiled, and TCRdb retains in-frame clones only, with some absent. The sample lists 200,000 or so clones, about 90% seen once, with about 0.24% in the top ten. Sequencing was performed on PBMCs. These receptors originate from a girl under three years old in good health and CMV-seronegative.

The V call is TRBV4-3, the J call TRBJ1-4, with D maybe TRBD1 (6 bases). Germline-derived CDR1 and CDR2 are LGHNA and YSLEER. V was clipped by 1 base and J by 6 bases, with 21 bases between them. This CDR3 region has 18 residues. This CDR3 is CASSQGNAVGQSHEKLFF. CDR3 DNA: TGCGCCAGCAGCCAAGGAAACGCCGTAGGACAGTCCCATGAAAAACTGTTTTTT.

The chain employs TRBV19 and TRBJ2-7; 7 positions agree with TRBD1. Germline V lookup: CDR1 LNHDA, CDR2 SQIVND (reference sequence). Trimming removed 6 bases from V and 2 bases from J; junction bases left unmatched: 10. The CDR3 is 15 residues long. Here the CDR3 DNA reads TGTGCCAGTAGCCGAACAGGGGACCCTACCTACGAGCAGTACTTC. It translates to CASSRTGDPTYEQYF. Full variable domain (outside the CDR3, taken from reference TRBV19 and TRBJ2-7): DGGITQSPKYLFRKEGQNVTLSCEQNLNHDAMYWYRQDPGQGLRLIYYSQIVNDFQKGDIAEGYSVSREKKESFPLTVTSAQKNPTAFYLCASSRTGDPTYEQYFGPGTRLTVT.

This rearrangement joins TRBV14 to TRBJ2-2, with 9 bases that match TRBD2. CDR1 and CDR2 (germline): SGHDN, FVKESK. This CDR3 comprises 17 residues. Germline trimming cut 1 base from V and 1 base from J; bases unmatched to any gene: 4. The DNA for the CDR3 is TGTGCCAGCAGCCAAGGACTAGCGGATTTGAACACCGGGGAGCTGTTTTTT. The encoded protein is CASSQGLADLNTGELFF.

The chain's CDR3 is CASSLVQGTGELFF. The CDR3 DNA sequence: TGCGCCAGCAGCTTGGTCCAGGGAACCGGGGAGCTGTTTTTT. This chain uses TRBV5-1 with TRBJ2-2; the D gene is possibly TRBD1 (5 bases). Trimming removed 0 bases from V and 5 bases from J, with 8 bases in between. The CDR3 contains 14 residues. Germline V gives CDR1 SGHRS, CDR2 YFSETQ.

The chain is built from TRBV6-5 and TRBJ1-2; no reliable D call. The V end lost 7 bases, the J end lost 2 bases, and 17 bases lay between the germline ends. There are 15 residues in the CDR3. CDR1 is MNHEY, CDR2 SVGAGI, per germline. CDR3 bases: TGTGCCAGCACCTACGGGTCAGCACCAAACTATGGCTACACCTTC. This translates into CASTYGSAPNYGYTF.

V is TRBV6-1 and J is TRBJ2-1, with D tentatively TRBD2 (6 bases). The CDR3 loop spans 12 amino acids. Per germline, CDR1 MNHNS and CDR2 SASEGT. Trimming removed 6 bases at V and 6 bases at J, with 9 bases between. Written as DNA, the CDR3 is TGTGCCAGCAGCCTGACTAGCAATGAGCAGTTCTTC. It codes for CASSLTSNEQFF.

This chain links TRBV5-4 with TRBJ2-7; 7 bases align to TRBD1. V lost 2 bases to trimming and J lost 3 bases; unmatched junction nucleotides: 11. Germline CDR1 SGHNT, CDR2 YYREEE (reference sequence). The CDR3 runs 16 residues. The chain's CDR3 is CASSFGRQGLSYEQYF. Here the CDR3 DNA reads TGTGCCAGCAGCTTCGGAAGACAGGGTTTGAGCTACGAGCAGTACTTC.

As DNA, the CDR3 is TGCGCCAGCAGCTCGCCTAGCGGGAGGAATGAGCAGTACTTC. It specifies CASSSPSGRNEQYF. The gene calls are TRBV5-1 and TRBJ2-7, with TRBD2 identical over 11 bases. The CDR3 length is 14 residues. The V and J ends lost 3 bases and 7 bases, in that order; junction bases with no gene match: 6. Germline lookup yields CDR1 SGHRS and CDR2 YFSETQ.